This TCR beta chain came from a study of beta chain features in type 1 diabetes. Expressed TCRB transcripts got sequenced, as all isolated RNA was reverse transcribed. Sequenced by immunoSEQ multiplex PCR; TCRdb stores in-frame clones only, minus some. The sample includes 330,000 or so clones, about 14% of them seen just once. V trimming: 5 bases; J trimming: 1 base; junction bases outside the gene matches: 9. The CDR3 is 15 amino acids. CDR1 SGHRS and CDR2 YFSETQ come from the germline V gene. The TCR originated in a young man in good health. This chain uses TRBV5-1 with TRBJ2-7; 7 nucleotides align to TRBD1. Sample: central memory CD4+ T cells from blood. Here the CDR3 DNA reads TGCGCCAGCAGTTACGGGACAGTCGGATCCTACGAGCAGTACTTC. This encodes CASSYGTVGSYEQYF.